Listed here are 17 T cell receptor beta chains from one sample, sequenced in a study of long-term antiretroviral therapy in people with HIV. An immunoSEQ assay, version v3.0, was performed at survey level. The table came from immunoSEQ multiplex PCR; TCRdb's copy has only in-frame clones and leaves some out. Here the sample spans 20,000 to 25,000 clones, under 90% being singletons. The source material was unsorted PBMCs, sampled 0.5 years before starting antiretroviral therapy. The receptors were gathered from a man aged 35 to 55 with HIV.

This chain connects TRBV28 to TRBJ1-4; 7 bases map to TRBD1. The CDR3 has 13 amino acids. Losses at the gene ends were 8 bases for V and 7 bases for J; bases not matched to a gene: 7. Germline V gene data show CDR1 as MDHEN and CDR2 as SYDVKM. CDR3 sequence reads: CASQTGEGEKLFF. As DNA, the CDR3 is TGTGCCAGCCAAACAGGGGAAGGTGAAAAACTGTTTTTT. Combining the CDR3 with reference TRBV28 and TRBJ1-4 gives the whole variable domain DVKVTQSSRYLVKRTGEKVFLECVQDMDHENMFWYRQDPGLGLRLIYFSYDVKMKEKGDIPEGYSVSREKKERFSLILESASTNQTSMYLCASQTGEGEKLFFGSGTQLSVL.

The rearrangement uses TRBV2 and TRBJ1-3, with unresolved D. This CDR3 has 16 residues. Germline CDR1 SNHLY, CDR2 FYNNEI. The V end was cut by 1 base, the J end by 0 bases, with 10 bases between. The CDR3 reads CASSEGGSGSGNTIYF. CDR3 coding DNA: TGTGCCAGCAGTGAAGGGGGATCCGGCTCTGGAAACACCATATATTTT.

The rearrangement links TRBV7-2 to TRBJ2-3; D is uncertain. The CDR3 has 15 residues. With 1 base removed from V and 3 bases from J, the gap between germline ends came to 11 bases. Looked up from germline, CDR1 is SGHTA and CDR2 is FQGNSA. CDR3: CASSLDRAATDTQYF. The CDR3 DNA reads as TGTGCCAGCAGCTTAGATAGGGCAGCTACAGATACGCAGTATTTT.

V usage is TRBV2 and J usage is TRBJ2-7, with D uncertain. Germline V lookup: CDR1 SNHLY, CDR2 FYNNEI. This CDR3 is 14 amino acids long. Trimming took 7 bases from V and 0 from J, leaving 13 bases between them. DNA for the CDR3: TGTGCCAGCAATCTGGGCAGGAGCTCCTACGAGCAGTACTTC. Its protein product is CASNLGRSSYEQYF.

The gene calls are TRBV7-9 and TRBJ1-2, with D perhaps TRBD1 (6 bases). This CDR3 is built from 16 residues. Germline CDR1 reads SEHNR; CDR2 reads FQNEAQ (reference sequence). The germline V and J ends were trimmed by 4 bases and 4 bases, with 19 bases remaining between them. The CDR3 loop reads CASSSSIRGRSYGYTF. CDR3 bases: TGTGCCAGCAGCTCATCGATCAGGGGAAGGAGCTATGGCTACACCTTC.

The V gene is TRBV27, the J gene TRBJ2-2, with D perhaps given as TRBD1 or TRBD2 (5 bases each). This CDR3 has 16 residues. The germline gives CDR1 MNHEY, CDR2 SMNVEV (reference sequence). Deletions cut 5 bases from V and 0 bases from J, with 13 bases between. CDR3 loop: CASSEFGTSNTGELFF. DNA of the CDR3: TGTGCCAGCAGTGAATTCGGGACGTCGAACACCGGGGAGCTGTTTTTT.

This chain connects TRBV19 to TRBJ1-2; tentative D call: TRBD1 (5 bases). The CDR3 length is 14 residues. V was cut by 1 base and J by 3 bases, with 9 bases left in between. The germline V gene has CDR1 LNHDA and CDR2 SQIVND (reference sequence). CDR3 nucleotide sequence: TGTGCCAGTAGTATAGCTTCCAGGGACTATGGCTACACCTTC. This encodes CASSIASRDYGYTF. The whole variable domain, remainder taken from reference TRBV19 and TRBJ1-2, is DGGITQSPKYLFRKEGQNVTLSCEQNLNHDAMYWYRQDPGQGLRLIYYSQIVNDFQKGDIAEGYSVSREKKESFPLTVTSAQKNPTAFYLCASSIASRDYGYTFGSGTRLTVV.

This clone was found once. The chain is built from TRBV30 and TRBJ2-1; a possible D gene is TRBD1 (5 bases). The CDR3 totals 16 residues. V lost 1 base, J lost 0 bases, and 13 bases lay in between. Germline-derived CDR1 and CDR2 are GTSNPN and SVGIG (reference sequence). The CDR3 sequence is CAWSGAATGSYNEQFF. CDR3 nucleotide sequence: TGTGCCTGGAGTGGGGCAGCCACAGGCTCCTACAATGAGCAGTTCTTC.

The count of this clone is one. The V call is TRBV6-1, the J call TRBJ1-2, with TRBD1 matching 12 bases. The length of the CDR3 is 13 residues. The V gene's germline CDR1 is MNHNS and CDR2 SASEGT. V shed 6 bases and J 8 bases; nucleotides not matched to a gene: 4. CDR3 in amino acids: CASSRDRGLGYTF. CDR3 coding DNA: TGTGCCAGCAGCAGGGACAGGGGGCTCGGCTACACCTTC.

The chain has TRBV5-4 and TRBJ1-2; 7 bases fit TRBD1. Germline V CDR1 and CDR2: SGHNT, YYREEE (reference sequence). V lost 0 bases to trimming and J lost 8 bases; unmatched junction nucleotides: 4. This CDR3 contains 13 residues. The CDR3 loop reads CASSLGQGSGYTF. The CDR3 coding sequence is TGTGCCAGCAGCTTGGGACAGGGTAGCGGCTACACCTTC.

This chain connects TRBV7-2 to TRBJ2-7, with 9 bases matching TRBD1. Germline V gene lookup returns CDR1 SGHTA and CDR2 FQGNSA. The CDR3 covers 18 residues. The trim removed 5 bases at V and 3 bases at J, leaving 17 bases unmatched. Here the CDR3 reads CASSPWPQNRGRDYEQYF. CDR3 nucleotide sequence: TGTGCCAGCAGCCCCTGGCCCCAAAACAGGGGGCGAGACTACGAGCAGTACTTC.

Only one count was recorded for this clone. An end of the junction differs from the germline gene, which may be a read error. V gene TRBV27 combines with J gene TRBJ2-7; D is undetermined. The CDR3 totals 11 residues. Germline V gives CDR1 MNHEY, CDR2 SMNVEV (reference sequence). CDR3 region: CASRRGDRNVF. The DNA of the CDR3 is TGTGCCAGCAGACGAGGTGACCGTAACGTCTTC.

This sequence joins TRBV14 and TRBJ2-1; D is uncertain. This CDR3 contains 15 residues. V was shortened by 1 base and J by 6 bases, with 13 bases between the two germline ends. Germline lookup yields CDR1 SGHDN and CDR2 FVKESK. CDR3 sequence (DNA): TGTGCCAGCAGCCAAGGGCTACCTCGGGCCAATGAGCAGTTCTTC. Amino acid sequence: CASSQGLPRANEQFF.

The chain recombines TRBV29-1 with TRBJ1-4, with D unresolved. Germline V gene sequence: CDR1 SQVTM, CDR2 ANQGSEA. There are 12 residues in the CDR3. V was pared by 6 bases and J by 2 bases, with 7 bases between. CDR3 in amino acids: CSVKQTNEKLFF. The CDR3 bases are TGCAGCGTCAAACAGACTAATGAAAAACTGTTTTTT.

This chain links TRBV6-5 with TRBJ1-6, with D possibly matching TRBD1 (5 bases). Per the germline V gene, CDR1 is MNHEY and CDR2 is SVGAGI. Deletions cut 5 bases from V and 7 bases from J, with 15 bases between. The CDR3 has 15 amino acids. The CDR3 region is CASSLHGTPNSPLHF. DNA of the CDR3: TGTGCCAGCAGTCTCCACGGGACGCCAAATTCACCCCTCCACTTT.

This chain uses TRBV11-3 with TRBJ2-7; D gene unclear. CDR1 and CDR2 (germline): SGHNT, YENEEA. V was pared by 2 bases and J by 6 bases, with 8 bases between. The length of the CDR3 is 12 residues. The CDR3 protein is CASSLSTAEQYF. The CDR3 DNA sequence: TGTGCCAGCAGCTTATCTACGGCCGAGCAGTACTTC.

This chain joins TRBV5-4 and TRBJ2-3; a weak D match, TRBD2 (6 bases). V shed 4 bases and J shed 0 bases, with 15 bases lying between them. Per the germline V gene, CDR1 is SGHNT and CDR2 is YYREEE (reference sequence). CDR3 length: 16 residues. CDR3 DNA: TGTGCCAGCAGCCACCCAGGGACTGCCAGCACAGATACGCAGTATTTT. As protein: CASSHPGTASTDTQYF.